These T cell receptor beta chains were read from a single sample in a study of shared clonotypes between healthy human individuals. The method was immunoSEQ multiplex PCR; TCRdb's version includes in-frame clones alone and lacks a portion of them. The sample records roughly 1,600,000 clones, approximately 98.5% being singletons. The specimen sequenced was naive CD4+ T cells sorted from blood. These receptors were obtained from a man under 40 in good health. CDR3s include the opening cysteine and the closing phenylalanine or tryptophan. D genes are given only for firm matches. Rows may omit the clone size; those that give it use once, few, many or a size class.

clone_size	v_call	cdr3_length	d_call	j_call	cdr3_aa	cdr3_nt
-	TRBV2	15	TRBD1	TRBJ2-2	CASKDRGQNTGELFF	TGTGCCAGCAAAGACAGGGGGCAGAACACCGGGGAGCTGTTTTTT
-	TRBV9	15	-	TRBJ2-2	CASSVGGMNTGELFF	TGTGCCAGCAGCGTAGGAGGGATGAACACCGGGGAGCTGTTTTTT
-	TRBV2	14	TRBD1	TRBJ1-5	CASSEQGAGQPQHF	TGTGCCAGCAGTGAACAGGGGGCAGGACAGCCCCAGCATTTT
-	TRBV5-1	14	TRBD2	TRBJ2-3	CASSSTSGKNTQYF	TGCGCCAGCAGCTCGACTAGCGGGAAGAATACGCAGTATTTT
-	TRBV5-1	14	-	TRBJ2-3	CASSLGQNTDTQYF	TGCGCCAGCAGCTTGGGACAGAATACAGATACGCAGTATTTT
-	TRBV20-1	11	-	TRBJ2-1	CSARDAYEQFF	TGCAGTGCTAGAGACGCTTATGAGCAGTTCTTC
-	TRBV2	20	TRBD2	TRBJ2-1	CASSYRRVLAGGYSYNEQFF	TGTGCCAGCAGTTACAGAAGGGTACTAGCGGGAGGTTACTCCTACAATGAGCAGTTCTTC
once	TRBV19	12	-	TRBJ1-1	CASSMLGTEAFF	TGTGCCAGTAGTATGTTAGGGACTGAAGCTTTCTTT
-	TRBV7-9	13	TRBD1	TRBJ2-7	CASSSSGGYEQYF	TGTGCCAGCAGCTCCTCAGGGGGTTACGAGCAGTACTTC
-	TRBV6-1	14	TRBD1	TRBJ1-5	CASSETGDFLPQHF	TGTGCCAGCAGTGAAACAGGGGATTTCCTACCCCAGCATTTT
-	TRBV5-4	14	-	TRBJ2-2	CASKAPGNTGELFF	TGTGCCAGCAAAGCGCCGGGTAACACCGGGGAGCTGTTTTTT
-	TRBV19	13	-	TRBJ2-2	CASRETNTGELFF	TGTGCCAGCAGGGAAACGAACACCGGGGAGCTGTTTTTT
-	TRBV10-3	17	TRBD1	TRBJ2-7	CAISESGQGHHSYEQYF	TGTGCCATCAGTGAGTCGGGACAGGGGCACCACTCCTACGAGCAGTACTTC
-	TRBV7-6	17	TRBD1	TRBJ1-3	CASSSGQGRSSGNTIYF	TGTGCCAGCAGCTCCGGACAGGGTCGGAGCTCTGGAAACACCATATATTTT
-	TRBV5-6	13	-	TRBJ2-5	CASSSGHQETQYF	TGTGCCAGCAGCTCCGGACACCAAGAGACCCAGTACTTC
-	TRBV6-5	15	TRBD1	TRBJ2-1	CASSRDRGANNEQFF	TGTGCCAGCAGCCGCGACAGGGGGGCGAACAATGAGCAGTTCTTC
-	TRBV10-2	14	TRBD1	TRBJ2-7	CASRKTGQPYEQYF	TGCGCCAGCAGAAAGACGGGACAGCCGTACGAGCAGTACTTC
-	TRBV25-1	16	TRBD1	TRBJ2-3	CASRPDATGGTDTQYF	TGTGCCAGCAGGCCCGACGCGACAGGGGGCACAGATACGCAGTATTTT